This T cell receptor beta chain was recovered during a study of control samples from healthy donors and cancer patients. Produced via immunoSEQ multiplex PCR; TCRdb's table is partial and in-frame only. The profile shows around 130,000 clones, around 93% of them singletons. The clonotype was recovered from a man younger than 35 in good health. Sequenced material: blood.

DNA of the CDR3: TGTGCCAGTAGTATATTTTCCAGGGAGGATGGCTACACCTTC. The encoded protein is CASSIFSREDGYTF. The gene calls are TRBV19 and TRBJ1-2, with D possibly matching TRBD1 (5 bases). The CDR3 is 14 residues long. Trimming shortened V by 2 bases and J by 6 bases, and 13 bases separated the two germline ends. From germline, CDR1 is LNHDA and CDR2 SQIVND (reference sequence).